The entry that follows covers one TCR beta chain sequence. Germline CDR1 is SGHRS and CDR2 is YFSETQ. J was trimmed by 6 bases and V by 4 bases; bases with no gene match: 11. CDR3 length: 15 residues. This sample stems from a study of blood T cell repertoires in COVID-19. Study-level background: Donors in the United States, Italy and Spain gave samples during acute or convalescent COVID-19. In each case, the material was cDNA or gDNA derived from T cells, B-cell-depleted T cells, or PBMCs.

Source study methods: For nucleated cells, counts were estimated from reference gene primer amplification. The table came from immunoSEQ multiplex PCR; TCRdb's copy has only in-frame clones and leaves some out. The D gene and trimming were derived from the DNA, and the V and J assignments and clone size from that table. In the table there are about 190,000 clones, less than 90% of which are singletons. The sequencing input was peripheral blood. This rearrangement joins TRBV5-1 to TRBJ1-1; 8 bases map to TRBD1. The sequence came from a human donor in a cohort sampled during active COVID-19. CDR3: CASSPRRAGGPEAFF. In nucleotides, the CDR3 is TGCGCCAGCAGCCCGCGGCGGGCAGGGGGCCCTGAAGCTTTCTTT.